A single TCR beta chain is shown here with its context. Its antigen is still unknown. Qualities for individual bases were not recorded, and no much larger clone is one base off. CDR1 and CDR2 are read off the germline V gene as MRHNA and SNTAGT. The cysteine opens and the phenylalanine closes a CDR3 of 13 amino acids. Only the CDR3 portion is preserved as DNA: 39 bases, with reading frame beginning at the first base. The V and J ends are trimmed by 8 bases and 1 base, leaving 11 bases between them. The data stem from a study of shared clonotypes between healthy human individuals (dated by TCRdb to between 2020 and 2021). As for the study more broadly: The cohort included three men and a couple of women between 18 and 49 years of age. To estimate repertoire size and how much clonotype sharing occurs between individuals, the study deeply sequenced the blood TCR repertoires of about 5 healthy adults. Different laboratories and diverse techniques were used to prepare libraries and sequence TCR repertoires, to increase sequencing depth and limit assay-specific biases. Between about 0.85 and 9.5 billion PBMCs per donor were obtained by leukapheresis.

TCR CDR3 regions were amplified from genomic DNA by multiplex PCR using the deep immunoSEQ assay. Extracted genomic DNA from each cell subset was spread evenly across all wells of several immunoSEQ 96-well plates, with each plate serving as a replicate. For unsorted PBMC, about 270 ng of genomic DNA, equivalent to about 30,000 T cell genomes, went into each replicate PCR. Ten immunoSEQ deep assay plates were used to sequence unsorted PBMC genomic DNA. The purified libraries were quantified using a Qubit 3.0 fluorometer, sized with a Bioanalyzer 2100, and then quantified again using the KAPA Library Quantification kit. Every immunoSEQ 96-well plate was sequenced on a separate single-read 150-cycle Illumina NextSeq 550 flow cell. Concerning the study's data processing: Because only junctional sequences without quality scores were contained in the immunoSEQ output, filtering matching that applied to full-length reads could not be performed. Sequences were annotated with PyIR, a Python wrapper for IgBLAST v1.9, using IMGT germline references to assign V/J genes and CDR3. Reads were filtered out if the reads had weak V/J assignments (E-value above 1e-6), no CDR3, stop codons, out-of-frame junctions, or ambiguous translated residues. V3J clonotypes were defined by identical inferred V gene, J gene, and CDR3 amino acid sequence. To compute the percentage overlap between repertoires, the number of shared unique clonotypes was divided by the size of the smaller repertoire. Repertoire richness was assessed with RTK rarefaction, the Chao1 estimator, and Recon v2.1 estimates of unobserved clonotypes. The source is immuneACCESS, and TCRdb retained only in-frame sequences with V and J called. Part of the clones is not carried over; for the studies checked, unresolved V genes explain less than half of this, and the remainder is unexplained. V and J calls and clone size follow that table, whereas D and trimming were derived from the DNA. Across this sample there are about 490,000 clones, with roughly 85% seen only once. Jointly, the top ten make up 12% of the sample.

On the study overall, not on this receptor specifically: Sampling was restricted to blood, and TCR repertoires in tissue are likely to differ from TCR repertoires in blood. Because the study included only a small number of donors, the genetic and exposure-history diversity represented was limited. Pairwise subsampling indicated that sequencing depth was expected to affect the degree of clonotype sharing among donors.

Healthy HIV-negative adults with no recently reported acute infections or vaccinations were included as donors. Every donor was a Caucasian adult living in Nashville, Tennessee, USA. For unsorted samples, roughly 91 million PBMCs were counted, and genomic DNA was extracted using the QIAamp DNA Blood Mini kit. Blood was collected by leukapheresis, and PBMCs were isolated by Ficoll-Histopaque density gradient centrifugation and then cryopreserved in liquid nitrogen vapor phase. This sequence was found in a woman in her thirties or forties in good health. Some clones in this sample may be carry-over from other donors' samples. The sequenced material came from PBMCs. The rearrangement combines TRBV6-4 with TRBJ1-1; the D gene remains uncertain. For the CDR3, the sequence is CASPDGSNTEAFF. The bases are TGTGCCAGCCCGGACGGTTCGAACACTGAAGCTTTCTTT.